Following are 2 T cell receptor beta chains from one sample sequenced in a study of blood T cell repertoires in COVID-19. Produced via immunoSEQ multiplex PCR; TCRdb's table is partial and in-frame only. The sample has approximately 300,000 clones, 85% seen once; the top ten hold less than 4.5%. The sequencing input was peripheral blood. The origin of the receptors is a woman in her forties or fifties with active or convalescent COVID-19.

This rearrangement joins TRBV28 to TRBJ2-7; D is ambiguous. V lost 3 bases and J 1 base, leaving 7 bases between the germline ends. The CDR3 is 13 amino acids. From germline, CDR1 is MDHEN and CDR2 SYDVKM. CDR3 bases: TGTGCCAGCAGTTTTTTGCGGTCCTACGAGCAGTACTTC. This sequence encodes CASSFLRSYEQYF.

As DNA, the CDR3 is TGTGCCAGCAGTTACGGACACAGCTCTGGAAACACCATATATTTT. Translated, it gives CASSYGHSSGNTIYF. The rearrangement links TRBV6-5 to TRBJ1-3; possible D gene TRBD1, 5 bases. Trimming took off 2 bases at V and 0 bases at J, with 8 bases between the two ends. Per the germline V gene, CDR1 is MNHEY and CDR2 is SVGAGI. This CDR3 has 15 residues.